In its sample, the clone carrying this T cell receptor (beta chain) was seen many times. The antigen remains unidentified. The sample originates from a study of Graves' ophthalmopathy and Graves' hyperthyroidism. Overall study: Cases classed as stable hyperthyroidism had no ophthalmopathy within 18 months of follow-up. The study, taken as a whole, reports: Among expanded thyroid clonotypes above 0.001 frequency, most also occurred in blood. Cross-validated, the 13-signature model showed 87.88%/81.08% sensitivity/specificity, and 80%/75% in the test set.

The CDR3 length is 15 residues. The germline gives CDR1 SGHAT, CDR2 FQNNGV. The V gene lost 5 bases and the J gene lost 6 bases, with 19 bases spanning the gap. Transcripts of RNA were the source for amplifying TCR beta CDR3 regions. A first-round RT-PCR used HTBI primers, followed by a second-round multiplex PCR. One entry per CDR3 protein, called by TCRdb with MiXCR from the multiplex PCR reads. This sample yields 1 million to 1.3 million distinct CDR3 sequences, of which about 35% are seen a single time; approximately 10% belongs to the top ten. The chain is built from TRBV11-2 and TRBJ1-1; D may be TRBD1 (5 bases). Sequences were obtained from peripheral blood or thyroid tissue (not recorded which). The source is an adult man with Graves' hyperthyroidism. CDR3 region: CASSPPVGGRAEAFF. CDR3 in DNA: TGTGCCAGCAGCCCTCCGGTTGGGGGTCGAGCTGAAGCTTTCTTT.